The clone carrying this TCR beta chain was seen ten or more times. This specimen belongs to a study of blood T cell repertoires in COVID-19. For the study at large: From the United States, Italy and Spain came samples of acute and convalescent COVID-19. The analysed material was cDNA or gDNA that came from T cells, B-cell-depleted T cells, or PBMCs.

Here immunoSEQ multiplex PCR was the method, and the copy in TCRdb shows in-frame clones only, minus some. The sample holds about 250,000 clones, roughly 85% seen once. Participants spanned ages roughly 18 to 90 years and resided in over 20 US areas. Exposed participants encountered a COVID-19 case during the 2 weeks preceding study entry. Sequenced sample: PBMCs or T cells enriched from blood (not recorded which). The TCR was taken from a woman between 50 and 59 years old who had been exposed to COVID-19.

In DNA form, the CDR3 reads TGTGCTAGTGGTTTGGGAGGGTTTGACAATCAGCCCCAGCATTTT. As protein: CASGLGGFDNQPQHF. The V gene is TRBV12-5, the J gene TRBJ1-5; no definite D call. Between the trimmed V and J ends, which lost 1 base and 3 bases, there was a span of 10 bases. There are 15 residues in the CDR3. The germline gives CDR1 LGHNT, CDR2 FRNRAP.